This is a list of T cell receptor beta chains from one sample in a study of T cells in Graves' hyperthyroidism and ophthalmopathy. TCRdb analysed the multiplex PCR reads with MiXCR anew, one entry per CDR3 protein. Of approximately 380,000 distinct CDR3 sequences listed, about an eighth are singletons. Specimen: blood. These receptors originate from a man aged 50-59 years with Graves' ophthalmopathy. CDR3s include the opening cysteine and the closing phenylalanine or tryptophan. D genes are given only for firm matches. Only some rows state a clone size, as once, few, many or a class for expanded clones.

V gene	J gene	clone size	D gene	CDR3 protein	CDR3 DNA
TRBV19	TRBJ2-7	few	TRBD2	CASSKRGQGTSGSSNEQYF	TGTGCCAGTAGTAAGCGAGGACAGGGGACTAGCGGGAGTTCGAACGAGCAGTACTTC
TRBV29-1	TRBJ2-2	many	.	CSIGSAGGGELFF	TGCAGCATCGGCTCGGCAGGAGGCGGGGAGCTGTTTTTT
TRBV12-3/TRBV12-4	TRBJ2-7	many	.	CASSSDPVHEQYF	TGTGCCAGCAGTTCCGACCCCGTCCACGAGCAGTACTTC
TRBV30	TRBJ2-5	many	.	CAWRGDGTQYF	TGTGCCTGGAGGGGGGATGGGACCCAGTACTTC
TRBV5-6	TRBJ1-1	many	TRBD1	CASTQGDYEAFF	TGTGCCAGCACCCAGGGGGATTATGAAGCTTTCTTT
TRBV20-1	TRBJ1-6	many	TRBD1	CSASTGGGGYSPLHF	TGCAGTGCTTCGACAGGGGGCGGTGGGTATTCACCCCTCCACTTT
TRBV20-1	TRBJ2-7	.	.	CSALVRASRTDEQYF	TGCAGTGCCCTCGTTCGTGCTAGCCGGACTGATGAGCAGTACTTC
TRBV5-1	TRBJ2-3	few	TRBD1	CASSPPGQSTDTQYF	TGCGCCAGCAGCCCCCCGGGACAGAGCACAGATACGCAGTATTTT
TRBV12-5	TRBJ2-7	many	TRBD1	CASGHRTGPYEQYF	TGTGCTAGTGGTCACCGGACAGGGCCCTACGAGCAGTACTTC
TRBV5-4	TRBJ1-2	.	.	CASSLPRTGNYGYTF	TGTGCCAGCAGCTTGCCTCGTACAGGGAACTATGGCTACACCTTC
TRBV10-3	TRBJ1-1	.	.	CAISAAGNTEAFF	TGTGCCATCAGCGCCGCAGGGAACACTGAAGCTTTCTTT
TRBV9	TRBJ1-2	few	.	CASSVADEDGYTF	TGTGCCAGCAGCGTCGCTGATGAGGACGGCTACACCTTC
TRBV20-1	TRBJ2-5	few	.	CSARDGTAQETQYF	TGCAGTGCTAGAGATGGTACAGCCCAAGAGACCCAGTACTTC
TRBV24-1	TRBJ1-2	many	TRBD1	CATSDLDRVVGYTF	TGTGCCACCAGTGATTTGGACAGGGTGGTTGGCTACACCTTC
TRBV7-9	TRBJ2-1	many	.	CASSPLGLRGDNEQFF	TGTGCCAGCAGCCCGCTAGGACTCCGCGGAGACAATGAGCAGTTCTTC
TRBV6-6	TRBJ1-3	few	.	CASSYTTVSGNTIYF	TGTGCCAGCAGTTACACGACAGTCTCTGGAAACACCATATATTTT
TRBV20-1	TRBJ2-5	.	TRBD2	CSAVKREATQYF	TGCAGTGCTGTTAAGCGGGAGGCGACCCAGTACTTC
TRBV12-5	TRBJ1-2	.	.	CASAYSTGVLGYGYTF	TGTGCTAGTGCCTACTCCACGGGGGTCTTGGGCTATGGCTACACCTTC
TRBV6-5	TRBJ2-7	few	TRBD1	CASSYRQGAGEQYF	TGTGCCAGCAGTTACCGGCAGGGGGCTGGCGAGCAGTACTTC
TRBV30	TRBJ2-1	many	.	CAWSTLAGYNEQFF	TGTGCCTGGAGTACCCTAGCAGGTTACAATGAGCAGTTCTTC
TRBV12-5	TRBJ2-3	many	TRBD2	CASGLGTLSGRAPDTQYF	TGTGCTAGTGGTTTGGGGACACTAAGCGGGAGGGCCCCAGATACGCAGTATTTT
TRBV19	TRBJ1-5	few	.	CATKRSGGQYQPQHF	TGTGCCACTAAGAGGTCCGGGGGTCAGTATCAGCCCCAGCATTTT
TRBV30	TRBJ2-7	many	.	CAWKSWGGGYEQYF	TGTGCCTGGAAATCGTGGGGAGGGGGATACGAGCAGTACTTC
TRBV24-1	TRBJ2-7	.	.	CATSDLPVPKHYEQYF	TGTGCCACCAGTGATCTCCCAGTGCCAAAGCACTACGAGCAGTACTTC
TRBV11-2	TRBJ2-4	.	TRBD2	CASSPGGTLAGSKNIQYF	TGTGCCAGCAGTCCTGGCGGAACACTAGCGGGGTCCAAAAACATTCAGTACTTC
TRBV3-1	TRBJ2-3	.	TRBD2	CASRRTSGVSTDTQYF	TGTGCCAGCCGCCGGACTAGCGGGGTTAGCACAGATACGCAGTATTTT
TRBV10-3	TRBJ2-3	many	TRBD2	CATETTGTTHGTQYF	TGTGCCACCGAAACAACCGGGACTACTCACGGTACGCAGTATTTT
TRBV5-1	TRBJ2-7	.	TRBD2	CASSLERGGLEQYF	TGCGCCAGCAGCTTGGAACGGGGGGGCCTCGAGCAGTACTTC